The 9 T cell receptor beta chains below all came from one sample that was sequenced in a study of T cell clones after liver transplantation. Repertoires were generated with immunoSEQ multiplex PCR, while TCRdb's copy carries only in-frame clones and drops some. Among 45,000 to 60,000 clones listed, 70% were seen once. Sequences were derived from CD4+ T cells from blood, sampled at the 15-month timepoint. Receptors were obtained from a human patient who received a liver transplant. Part of the T cells may come from the graft donor.

The chain recombines TRBV2 with TRBJ2-1; 8 bases agree with TRBD2. CDR3 length: 14 residues. The V gene's germline CDR1 is SNHLY and CDR2 FYNNEI. V lost 1 base to trimming and J lost 9 bases; unmatched junction nucleotides: 5. CDR3 coding DNA: TGTGCCAGCAGTGAAGTCGGGACTAGGGGTGAGCAGTTCTTC. It codes for CASSEVGTRGEQFF. Based on the CDR3 plus reference TRBV2 and TRBJ2-1, the full variable domain is EPEVTQTPSHQVTQMGQEVILRCVPISNHLYFYWYRQILGQKVEFLVSFYNNEISEKSEIFDDQFSVERPDGSNFTLKIRSTKLEDSAMYFCASSEVGTRGEQFFGPGTRLTVL.

This clone was seen at least ten times. The chain couples TRBV5-4 to TRBJ2-5; unclear D gene. The CDR3 sequence is 15 residues long. Germline lookup yields CDR1 SGHNT and CDR2 YYREEE (reference sequence). The ends were cut back, 3 bases at V and 2 bases at J, with 14 bases in the middle. CDR3 in DNA: TGTGCCAGCAGCTCCTCTTTAGACACGCAAGAGACCCAGTACTTC. This codes for CASSSSLDTQETQYF.

A single count supports this clone. The chain combines TRBV6-5 with TRBJ2-2, with D maybe TRBD2 (5 bases). Trimming stripped 0 bases from V and 5 bases from J, with 7 bases between. The CDR3 is made up of 14 amino acids. Looked up from germline, CDR1 is MNHEY and CDR2 is SVGAGI. This CDR3 reads CASSYSRETGELFF. CDR3 in DNA: TGTGCCAGCAGTTACTCGAGGGAGACCGGGGAGCTGTTTTTT.

In its sample, this clone was seen a few times. This chain uses TRBV6-5 with TRBJ1-6; 9 positions match TRBD1. Per germline, CDR1 MNHEY and CDR2 SVGAGI. The CDR3 extends over 15 amino acids. V shed 4 bases, J shed 9 bases, and the junction held 7 bases outside the gene matches. The CDR3 loop is CASSSSGQGFSPLHF. Written as DNA, the CDR3 is TGTGCCAGCAGTTCTTCAGGACAGGGGTTTTCACCCCTCCACTTT.

V and J are TRBV6-5 and TRBJ1-4, with 9 bases matching TRBD1. J was trimmed by 7 bases and V by 0 bases; bases with no gene match: 3. CDR1 is MNHEY, CDR2 SVGAGI, per germline. The CDR3 has 15 residues. The CDR3 DNA is TGTGCCAGCAGTTACTCCGGGACAGGGATTGAAAAACTGTTTTTT. Its translation: CASSYSGTGIEKLFF.

In this sample, this clone turned up once. The chain employs TRBV18 and TRBJ2-3, with 7 bases matching TRBD2. J gave up 4 bases and V 10 bases, and 11 bases lay outside the gene matches. Germline lookup yields CDR1 KGHSH and CDR2 LQKENI. This CDR3 spans 14 amino acids. CDR3 protein: CANSRTGGSDTQYF. As DNA, the CDR3 is TGTGCCAATTCCCGAACGGGAGGTTCAGATACGCAGTATTTT.

The chain combines TRBV5-1 with TRBJ2-1, with D possibly matching TRBD1 (6 bases). Trimming removed 5 bases from V and 5 bases from J, with 14 bases in between. Germline V gives CDR1 SGHRS, CDR2 YFSETQ. This CDR3 comprises 14 residues. The CDR3 DNA is TGCGCCAGCAGGCAGGGGCTTCCAAACAATGAGCAGTTCTTC. This translates into CASRQGLPNNEQFF.

The rearrangement joins TRBV7-9 to TRBJ2-2; no definite D call. Germline assignment: CDR1 SEHNR and CDR2 FQNEAQ (reference sequence). Trimming took off 11 bases at V and 1 base at J, with 8 bases between the two ends. This CDR3 contains 12 residues. CDR3 in amino acids: CASRQNTGELFF. Written as DNA, the CDR3 is TGTGCCTCCCGACAGAACACCGGGGAGCTGTTTTTT.

The chain has TRBV4-1 and TRBJ2-7, with 7 bases matching TRBD1. Looked up from germline, CDR1 is MGHRA and CDR2 is YSYEKL. The CDR3 consists of 14 residues. The V and J ends lost 4 bases and 2 bases, in that order; junction bases with no gene match: 5. CDR3 DNA sequence: TGCGCCAGCAGCCTCGAACAGGGGCCCTACGAGCAGTACTTC. Residues: CASSLEQGPYEQYF.